This TCR beta chain stems from a study of T-cell reconstitution after alpha-beta-depleted transplantation in children. Whole-study findings and limits: Reportedly, alpha-beta T cells present about two months post-transplant originated from several hundred expanded clones of graft origin. A year post-transplant, T-cell counts and diversity derived mostly from newly produced T cells. Surviving recipient T cells and thymic progenitors produced the high day-60 TCRbeta diversity seen in some patients.

Germline assignment: CDR1 SGHRS and CDR2 YFSETQ. V lost 0 bases and J 5 bases, leaving 12 bases between the germline ends. The CDR3 covers 14 residues. This clonotype was seen more than once but under ten times. No antigen is known for it. For TCRbeta, the library was prepared with unique molecular identifiers. TCRdb processed the PCR reads anew with MiXCR; each CDR3 protein has one entry. Of about 200,000 distinct CDR3 sequences listed, under 20% are singletons. The chain is built from TRBV5-1 and TRBJ2-7; D may match TRBD1 or TRBD2 (6 bases each). The sequence was obtained from a male patient between 2 and 9 years old who had a stem cell transplant for acute lymphoblastic leukemia, so the T cells may come from the graft donor. The sample here was PBMCs, mostly from graft donor cells, taken 360 days after TCRalphabeta/CD19-depleted stem cell transplant. The CDR3 loop reads CASSLGGTQDEQYF. In nucleotides, the CDR3 is TGCGCCAGCAGCTTGGGCGGGACACAGGACGAGCAGTACTTC.